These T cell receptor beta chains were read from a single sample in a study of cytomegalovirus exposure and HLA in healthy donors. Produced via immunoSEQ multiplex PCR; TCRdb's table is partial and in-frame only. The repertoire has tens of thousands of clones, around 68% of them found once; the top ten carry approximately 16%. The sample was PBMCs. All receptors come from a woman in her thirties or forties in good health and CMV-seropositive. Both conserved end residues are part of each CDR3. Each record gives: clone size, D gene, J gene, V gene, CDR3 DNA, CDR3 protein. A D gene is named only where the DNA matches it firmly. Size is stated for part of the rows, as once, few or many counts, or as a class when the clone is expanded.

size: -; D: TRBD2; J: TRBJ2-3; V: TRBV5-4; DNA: TGTGCCAGCAGCCGGATGACTAGCGGGCACACAGATACGCAGTATTTT; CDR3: CASSRMTSGHTDTQYF
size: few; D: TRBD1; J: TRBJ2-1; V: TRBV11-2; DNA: TGTGCCAGCAGCTTAGGGGCTACCGGGACAGGGGCCGGTGAGCAGTTCTTC; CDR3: CASSLGATGTGAGEQFF
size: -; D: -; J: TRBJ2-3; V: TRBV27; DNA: TGTGCCAGCAGCCTCGGACAGCTTAGCACAGATACGCAGTATTTT; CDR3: CASSLGQLSTDTQYF
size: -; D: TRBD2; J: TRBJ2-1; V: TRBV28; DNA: TGTGCCAGCAGTTTATCGGGACTAGCGGACCCCTACAATGAGCAGTTCTTC; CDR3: CASSLSGLADPYNEQFF
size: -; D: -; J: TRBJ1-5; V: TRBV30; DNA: TGTGCCTGGAGGCACAGTGGCCGTCAGCCCCAGCATTTT; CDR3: CAWRHSGRQPQHF
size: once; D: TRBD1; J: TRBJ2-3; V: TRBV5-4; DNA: TGTGCCAGCAGCCCCGGACAGGGCGTCACAGATACGCAGTATTTT; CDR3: CASSPGQGVTDTQYF
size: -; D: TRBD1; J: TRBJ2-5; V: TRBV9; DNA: TGTGCCAGCAGCGAGCGACAGGGTGGAGAGACCCAGTACTTC; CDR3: CASSERQGGETQYF
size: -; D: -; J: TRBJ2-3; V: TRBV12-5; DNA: TGTGCTAGTGAGGGAGAGGTAAAGTATTTT; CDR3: CASEGEVKYF
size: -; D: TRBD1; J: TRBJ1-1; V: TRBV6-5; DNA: TGTGCCAGCAGTTGGACACAGGGGAGAGAAGCTTTCTTT; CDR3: CASSWTQGREAFF
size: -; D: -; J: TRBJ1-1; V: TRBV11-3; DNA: TGTGCCAGCAGCTTAGATCTTGACAGCGCACCAATGAACACTGAAGCTTTCTTT; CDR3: CASSLDLDSAPMNTEAFF
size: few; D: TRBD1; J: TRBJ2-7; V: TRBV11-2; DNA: TGTGCCAGCAGACCCGGGACAGTCTACGAGCAGTACTTC; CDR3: CASRPGTVYEQYF
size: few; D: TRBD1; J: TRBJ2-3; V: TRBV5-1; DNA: TGCGCCAGCAGTTCGACCGGGACAGGGGGAGCGGATACGCAGTATTTT; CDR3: CASSSTGTGGADTQYF
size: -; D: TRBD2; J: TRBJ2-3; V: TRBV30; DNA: TGTGCCTGGAGTCCGGGACTAGCGGCAGATACGCAGTATTTT; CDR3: CAWSPGLAADTQYF
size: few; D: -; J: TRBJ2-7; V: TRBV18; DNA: TGTGCCAGCTCATCCCTTGGGTGGGAGCCCTACGAGCAGTACTTC; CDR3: CASSSLGWEPYEQYF
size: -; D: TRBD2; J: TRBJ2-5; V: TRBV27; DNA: TGTGCCAGCACCCAGAGGACTAGCGGGAGGATCCAAGAGACCCAGTACTTC; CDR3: CASTQRTSGRIQETQYF
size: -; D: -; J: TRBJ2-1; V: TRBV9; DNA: TGTGCCAGCAGCGTAGGTGGCGGCAATGAGCAGTTCTTC; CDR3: CASSVGGGNEQFF
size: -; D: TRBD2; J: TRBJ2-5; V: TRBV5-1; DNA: TGCGCCAGCAGCTTGGCCGGGACTATCCAAGAGACCCAGTACTTC; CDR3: CASSLAGTIQETQYF
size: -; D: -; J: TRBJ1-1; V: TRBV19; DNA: TGTGCCAGTAGTTACAGGGTGAACACTGAAGCTTTCTTT; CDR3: CASSYRVNTEAFF
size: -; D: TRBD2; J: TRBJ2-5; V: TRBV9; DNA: TGTGCCAGCAGCCCCCAGGGACTAGTCCAAGAGACCCAGTACTTC; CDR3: CASSPQGLVQETQYF
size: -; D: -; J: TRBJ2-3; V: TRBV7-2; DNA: TGTGCCAGCAGCTTAGGGGGACTCCCACATACGCAGTATTTT; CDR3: CASSLGGLPHTQYF
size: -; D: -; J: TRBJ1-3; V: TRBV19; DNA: TGTGCCAGTAGCCGTGAGGGTCTGGTGGACTCCCTCTCTGGAAACACCATATATTTT; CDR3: CASSREGLVDSLSGNTIYF
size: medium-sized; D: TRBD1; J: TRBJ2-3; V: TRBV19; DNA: TGTGCCAGTAGTCCCTACAGGGGGCGTGCAGATACGCAGTATTTT; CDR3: CASSPYRGRADTQYF
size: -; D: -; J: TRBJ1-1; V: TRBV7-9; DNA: TGTGCCAGCAGCTACCAGGGGAACACTGAAGCTTTCTTT; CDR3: CASSYQGNTEAFF
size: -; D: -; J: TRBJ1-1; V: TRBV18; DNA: TGTGCCAGCTCACCCGCCCCTGAGTTAACTGAAGCTTTCTTT; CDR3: CASSPAPELTEAFF
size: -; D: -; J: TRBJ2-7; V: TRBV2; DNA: TGTGCCAGCAGTGCGCGCTACGAGCAGTACTTC; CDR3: CASSARYEQYF
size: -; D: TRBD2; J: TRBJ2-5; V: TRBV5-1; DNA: TGCGCCAGCAGTCCAGCGGGGACAGAGACCCAGTACTTC; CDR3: CASSPAGTETQYF
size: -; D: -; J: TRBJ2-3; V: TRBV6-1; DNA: TGTGCCAGCAATCCTGACTTATCGCAGCAAGATACGCAGTATTTT; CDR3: CASNPDLSQQDTQYF
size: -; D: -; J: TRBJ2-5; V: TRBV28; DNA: TGTGCCAGCAGTTTAAGTAGCGGCCAAGAGACCCAGTACTTC; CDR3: CASSLSSGQETQYF
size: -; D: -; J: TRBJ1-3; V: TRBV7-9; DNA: TGTGCCAGCAGACCTAGGAGTAGTTCCGGAAACACCATATATTTT; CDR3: CASRPRSSSGNTIYF
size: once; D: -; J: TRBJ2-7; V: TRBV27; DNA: TGTGCCAGCAGTTTTACTAGTGGCGCCGAGCAGTACTTC; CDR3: CASSFTSGAEQYF
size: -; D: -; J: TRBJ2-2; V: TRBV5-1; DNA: TGCGCCAGCAGCTCGACACCGAACACCGGGGAGCTGTTTTTT; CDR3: CASSSTPNTGELFF
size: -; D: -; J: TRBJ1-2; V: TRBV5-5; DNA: TGTGCCAGCAGCTCGCCTGGAAAGGGCGGGGGCTACACCTTC; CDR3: CASSSPGKGGGYTF
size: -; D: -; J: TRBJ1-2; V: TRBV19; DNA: TGTGCCAGTAGTATTGGAGGGTTCCCTGGCTACACCTTC; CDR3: CASSIGGFPGYTF
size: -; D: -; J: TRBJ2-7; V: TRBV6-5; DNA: TGTGCCAGCAGTTACGGGCGGGGCCTATACGAGCAGTACTTC; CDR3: CASSYGRGLYEQYF
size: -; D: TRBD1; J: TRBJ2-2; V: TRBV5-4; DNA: TGTGCCAGCAGCCTTGGACAGGGGATTGGCACCGGGGAGCTGTTTTTT; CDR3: CASSLGQGIGTGELFF
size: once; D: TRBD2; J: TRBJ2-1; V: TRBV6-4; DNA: TGTGCCAGCAGTGACACTAGCGGGTCCTACAATGAGCAGTTCTTC; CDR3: CASSDTSGSYNEQFF
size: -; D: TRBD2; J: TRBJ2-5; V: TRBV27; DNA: TGTGCCAGCAAGCCCGGACTAGCAGAGACCCAGTACTTC; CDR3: CASKPGLAETQYF
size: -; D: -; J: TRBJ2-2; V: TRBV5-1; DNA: TGCGCCAGCAGCTTGGGATTAATGAGCGGAGCCAACACCGGGGAGCTGTTTTTT; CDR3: CASSLGLMSGANTGELFF
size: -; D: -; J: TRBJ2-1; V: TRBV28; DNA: TGTGCCAGCTCTCCTGGGGCCCCTCCCCGGGTGTTCTTC; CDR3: CASSPGAPPRVFF
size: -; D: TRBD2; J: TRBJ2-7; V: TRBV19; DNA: TGTGCCAGTAGACCGGCGGGGGGCTCCTACGAGCAGTACTTC; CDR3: CASRPAGGSYEQYF
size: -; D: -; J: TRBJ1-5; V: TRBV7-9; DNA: TGTGCCAGCAGCCGCGGGGATCAGCCCCAGCATTTT; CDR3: CASSRGDQPQHF
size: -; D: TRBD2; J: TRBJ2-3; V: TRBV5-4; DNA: TGTGCCAGCAGCGCACCACAGCGGGGGTTAGATACGCAGTATTTT; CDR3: CASSAPQRGLDTQYF
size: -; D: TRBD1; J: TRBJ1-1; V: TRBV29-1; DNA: TGCAGCACCCAGACAGGGGTGAACACTGAAGCTTTCTTT; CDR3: CSTQTGVNTEAFF
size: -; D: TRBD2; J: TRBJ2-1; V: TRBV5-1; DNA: TGCGCCAGCAGGACTAGCGGGTCATACAATGAGCAGTTCTTC; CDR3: CASRTSGSYNEQFF
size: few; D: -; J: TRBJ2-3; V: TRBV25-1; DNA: TGTGCCAGCAGTGTTGGCCCCACCTCTAGCACAGATACGCAGTATTTT; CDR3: CASSVGPTSSTDTQYF
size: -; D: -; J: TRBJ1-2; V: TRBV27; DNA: TGTGCCAGCAGTTACCAGGGATTGGGGGGGTATGGCTACACCTTC; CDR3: CASSYQGLGGYGYTF
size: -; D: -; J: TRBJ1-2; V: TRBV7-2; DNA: TGTGCCAGCAGCTTAAACAGGGTTGGATATGGCTACACCTTC; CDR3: CASSLNRVGYGYTF
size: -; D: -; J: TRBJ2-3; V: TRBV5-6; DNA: TGTGCCAGCAGCGGGGAGAATGAAGGGAAAATGTATTTT; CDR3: CASSGENEGKMYF
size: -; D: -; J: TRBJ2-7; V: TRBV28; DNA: TGTGCCAGCAGTTTAGTCGGGGGCTACGAGCAGTACTTC; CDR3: CASSLVGGYEQYF
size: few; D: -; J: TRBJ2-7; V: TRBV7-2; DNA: TGTGCCAGCAGCTTACAGCTACGGAGCGAGCAGTACTTC; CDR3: CASSLQLRSEQYF
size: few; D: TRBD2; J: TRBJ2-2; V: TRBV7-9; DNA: TGTGCCAGCAGCCTGGGACTAGCGGCCAACACCGGGGAGCTGTTTTTT; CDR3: CASSLGLAANTGELFF
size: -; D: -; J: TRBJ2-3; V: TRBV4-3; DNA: TGCGCCAGCAGCCGGGACACCTTCACAGATACGCAGTATTTT; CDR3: CASSRDTFTDTQYF
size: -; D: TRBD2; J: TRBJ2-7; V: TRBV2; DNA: TGTGCCAGCAGTGAAGGGCTAGCGGGATACGAGCAGTACTTC; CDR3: CASSEGLAGYEQYF
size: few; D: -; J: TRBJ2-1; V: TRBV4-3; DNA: TGCGCCAGCAGCCAAGACAGGGTACGGATCAATGAGCAGTTCTTC; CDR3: CASSQDRVRINEQFF
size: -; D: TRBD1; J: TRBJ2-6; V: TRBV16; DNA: TGTGCCAGCAGCGCCCGGGACAGAGGGGCCAACGTCCTGACTTTC; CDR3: CASSARDRGANVLTF